The 27 T cell receptor beta chains reported below all come from one sample, sequenced in a study of blood T cell repertoires in COVID-19. Data came from immunoSEQ multiplex PCR; TCRdb stores just in-frame clones and leaves some out. The sample holds a few hundred thousand clones; approximately 89% are singletons and the top ten take about 0.83%. Sequenced sample: PBMCs or T cells enriched from blood (not recorded which). These receptors were collected from a woman in her forties who had been exposed to COVID-19.

J is TRBJ2-2 and V is TRBV19, with 7 bases identical to TRBD1. From germline, CDR1 is LNHDA and CDR2 SQIVND (reference sequence). The CDR3 consists of 14 residues. With V trimmed by 10 bases and J by 5 bases, 10 bases remained unmatched. The CDR3 coding sequence is TGTGCCACCAGGGGGACCGCGAGGACCGGGGAGCTGTTTTTT. Protein: CATRGTARTGELFF. Based on the CDR3 plus reference TRBV19 and TRBJ2-2, the full variable domain is DGGITQSPKYLFRKEGQNVTLSCEQNLNHDAMYWYRQDPGQGLRLIYYSQIVNDFQKGDIAEGYSVSREKKESFPLTVTSAQKNPTAFYLCATRGTARTGELFFGEGSRLTVL.

The chain joins TRBV30 to TRBJ1-5; TRBD1 matches at 8 bases. There are 15 residues in the CDR3. Germline CDR1 is GTSNPN and CDR2 is SVGIG (reference sequence). V shed 0 bases and J 6 bases; nucleotides not matched to a gene: 7. Here the CDR3 reads CAWSVSRGLSQPQHF. The CDR3 bases are TGTGCCTGGAGTGTGTCCAGGGGGCTCTCTCAGCCCCAGCATTTT.

The chain uses TRBV5-4 and TRBJ2-5; 9 bases line up with TRBD1. The CDR3 has 14 amino acids. Germline CDR1 SGHNT, CDR2 YYREEE (reference sequence). The junction had 9 bases not matched to a gene; V was cut back by 7 bases and J by 5 bases. The CDR3 protein is CASRKTGGPETQYF. The CDR3 DNA reads TGTGCCAGCCGAAAAACAGGGGGCCCTGAGACCCAGTACTTC.

The J gene is TRBJ1-3, the V gene TRBV5-1; D remains unclear. The germline CDR1 and CDR2 sequences are SGHRS and YFSETQ. V shed 0 bases and J shed 11 bases, with 18 bases lying between them. This CDR3 is built from 15 residues. CDR3 sequence: CASSLDAGAGIPIYF. The CDR3 DNA follows: TGCGCCAGCAGCTTGGATGCGGGTGCTGGTATCCCCATATATTTT. Drawing the rest from reference TRBV5-1 and TRBJ1-3, the complete variable domain is KAGVTQTPRYLIKTRGQQVTLSCSPISGHRSVSWYQQTPGQGLQFLFEYFSETQRNKGNFPGRFSGRQFSNSRSEMNVSTLELGDSALYLCASSLDAGAGIPIYFGEGSWLTVV.

This clone occurred once. The chain joins TRBV19 to TRBJ1-5; D is perhaps TRBD1 (6 bases). V was clipped by 7 bases and J by 4 bases, with 17 bases between them. The CDR3 contains 15 residues. Looked up from germline, CDR1 is LNHDA and CDR2 is SQIVND (reference sequence). This chain's CDR3 is CASKGRGGFNQPQHF. In DNA form, the CDR3 reads TGTGCCAGTAAAGGCAGGGGAGGGTTTAATCAGCCCCAGCATTTT.

V and J are TRBV4-3 and TRBJ2-7, with TRBD1 as a possible D gene (5 bases). V was shortened by 0 bases and J by 3 bases, with 9 bases between the two germline ends. The germline V gene encodes CDR1 LGHNA and CDR2 YSLEER. This CDR3 is 14 amino acids long. DNA for the CDR3: TGCGCCAGCAGCCAAGAAGGGGTGGACTACGAGCAGTACTTC. This translates into CASSQEGVDYEQYF.

J is TRBJ2-1 and V is TRBV7-2; D is ambiguous. Trimming pared 10 bases from V and 6 bases from J, leaving 19 bases between. The CDR3 is made up of 14 amino acids. Germline V gene lookup returns CDR1 SGHTA and CDR2 FQGNSA. The CDR3 DNA reads as TGTGCCACTCAACCCCTGGCGCTAGTCAATGAGCAGTTCTTC. It yields the protein CATQPLALVNEQFF.

The chain employs TRBV11-3 and TRBJ2-7, with 8 bases lining up with TRBD1. J gave up 2 bases and V 4 bases, and 4 bases lay outside the gene matches. The germline gives CDR1 SGHNT, CDR2 YENEEA. CDR3 length: 14 amino acids. The CDR3 spells CASSYRQGPYEQYF. CDR3 nucleotides: TGTGCCAGCAGCTATCGACAGGGGCCCTACGAGCAGTACTTC.

The CDR3, as DNA: TGTGCCAGCTCATCCCGACAGGGGGGAGCTTTCTTT. This sequence encodes CASSSRQGGAFF. The V gene is TRBV18, the J gene TRBJ1-1; 9 bases line up with TRBD1. Per the germline V gene, CDR1 is KGHSH and CDR2 is LQKENI. Trimming removed 5 bases from V and 10 bases from J; junction bases left unmatched: 5. The CDR3 length is 12 residues.

In nucleotides, the CDR3 is TGTGCCAGTAGCGACAGGGGATTTGATGGCTACACCTTC. It specifies CASSDRGFDGYTF. The chain couples TRBV19 to TRBJ1-2, with TRBD1 identical over 8 bases. The CDR3 length is 13 residues. Germline V gene data show CDR1 as LNHDA and CDR2 as SQIVND (reference sequence). V was clipped by 6 bases and J by 6 bases; unmatched bases: 6.

A single count supports this clone. The genes are TRBV6-6 and TRBJ1-5, with D possibly being TRBD1 (5 bases). Deletions cut 0 bases from V and 6 bases from J, with 15 bases between. Germline V gene sequence: CDR1 MNHNY, CDR2 SVGAGI (reference sequence). CDR3 length: 16 amino acids. The CDR3 DNA reads as TGTGCCAGCAGTTACTCGCGTGCAGGGTCCGGTCAGCCCCAGCATTTT. Encoded protein: CASSYSRAGSGQPQHF.

This sequence joins TRBV29-1 and TRBJ1-1, with unresolved D. CDR1 is SQVTM and CDR2 is ANQGSEA in the germline V gene. This CDR3 comprises 11 residues. The V end lost 7 bases, the J end lost 4 bases, and 10 bases lay between the germline ends. CDR3 DNA sequence: TGCAGCGATGTATGGCCCACTGAAGCTTTCTTT. Translation: CSDVWPTEAFF.

This clone was counted once. The V call is TRBV5-6, the J call TRBJ2-5, with 7 bases matching TRBD2. CDR3 size: 14 residues. The V and J ends lost 2 bases and 4 bases, in that order; junction bases with no gene match: 5. Germline assignment: CDR1 SGHDT and CDR2 YYEEEE. The CDR3 DNA reads TGTGCCAGCAGCTTTCGGGGGGTCGCAGAGACCCAGTACTTC. Its protein is CASSFRGVAETQYF. The whole variable domain, filled in from reference TRBV5-6 and TRBJ2-5, reads DAGVTQSPTHLIKTRGQQVTLRCSPKSGHDTVSWYQQALGQGPQFIFQYYEEEERQRGNFPDRFSGHQFPNYSSELNVNALLLGDSALYLCASSFRGVAETQYFGPGTRLLVL.

This clone was seen once. The V gene is TRBV23-1, the J gene TRBJ2-3, with D perhaps TRBD1 (5 bases). Being an ORF, TRBV23-1 has a function that is uncertain. Trimming pared 3 bases from V and 8 bases from J, leaving 15 bases between. The CDR3 has 14 amino acids. The CDR3 DNA follows: TGCGCCAGCAGTCAGAGGCCACGAAGGGGTACGCAGTATTTT. It encodes CASSQRPRRGTQYF.

The gene calls are TRBV5-6 and TRBJ1-1; 9 bases fit TRBD1. Trimming removed 2 bases from V and 3 bases from J; junction bases left unmatched: 5. The CDR3 length is 15 residues. The germline CDR1 and CDR2 sequences are SGHDT and YYEEEE. The CDR3 here is CASSFLRTGDTEAFF. DNA for the CDR3: TGTGCCAGCAGCTTCCTTAGGACAGGGGACACTGAAGCTTTCTTT.

J is TRBJ2-5 and V is TRBV10-2; no clear D. The CDR3 consists of 14 residues. The germline V gene encodes CDR1 WSHSY and CDR2 SAAADI. V shed 0 bases and J shed 5 bases, with 10 bases lying between them. DNA for the CDR3: TGCGCCAGCAGTGAGTCGGGCCCCCGGGAGACCCAGTACTTC. Amino acids: CASSESGPRETQYF.

The chain is built from TRBV6-5 and TRBJ1-5; D perhaps matches TRBD1 (5 bases). CDR1 and CDR2 (germline): MNHEY, SVGAGI. The CDR3 covers 12 residues. V was pared by 6 bases and J by 7 bases, with 10 bases between. The CDR3 here is CASRTGEQPQHF. The CDR3 DNA reads TGTGCCAGCAGAACAGGCGAGCAGCCCCAGCATTTT.

This rearrangement joins TRBV6-5 to TRBJ1-4, with TRBD1 as a possible D gene (6 bases). V was trimmed by 6 bases and J by 3 bases, leaving 14 bases between them. The CDR3 is 15 residues long. Germline CDR1 and CDR2: MNHEY and SVGAGI. The CDR3 sequence: CASRLGGAPNEKLFF. The CDR3, as DNA: TGTGCCAGCAGGCTGGGGGGGGCGCCTAATGAAAAACTGTTTTTT.

The chain has TRBV5-1 and TRBJ2-1; 10 nucleotides align to TRBD2. V lost 2 bases to trimming and J lost 4 bases; unmatched junction nucleotides: 3. CDR1 and CDR2 from the germline V gene are SGHRS and YFSETQ. There are 15 residues in the CDR3. The CDR3 nucleotides are TGCGCCAGCAGCTTTCTAGCGGGAGAGTACAATGAGCAGTTCTTC. This gives the protein CASSFLAGEYNEQFF.

The V call is TRBV6-5, the J call TRBJ2-1; TRBD1 agrees at 9 bases. From germline, CDR1 is MNHEY and CDR2 SVGAGI. The V gene end was trimmed by 4 bases and the J gene end by 5 bases; junction bases not matched to a gene: 9. CDR3 length: 16 amino acids. CDR3 residues: CASSWNRGRRHNEQFF. In DNA, the CDR3 is TGTGCCAGCAGTTGGAACAGGGGGCGCCGACACAATGAGCAGTTCTTC.

The chain joins TRBV6-5 to TRBJ2-7, with TRBD1 matching over 9 bases. V lost 5 bases and J lost 5; bases outside the gene matches: 4. CDR1 and CDR2 from the germline V gene are MNHEY and SVGAGI. This CDR3 region has 13 residues. CDR3 sequence: CASSIGQGHEQYF. The CDR3 bases are TGTGCCAGCAGTATCGGACAGGGGCACGAGCAGTACTTC.

Comment on this clone: The junction departs from the called germline gene at one end, perhaps through a read error. This rearrangement joins TRBV30 to TRBJ1-2; TRBD1 agrees at 7 bases. This CDR3 region has 13 residues. Germline CDR1 and CDR2: GTSNPN and SVGIG (reference sequence). CDR3 residues: CAWSFTGDRDGDF. CDR3 DNA sequence: TGTGCCTGGAGTTTCACGGGAGACAGGGATGGGGACTTC.

This rearrangement joins TRBV15 to TRBJ1-2; D is possibly TRBD1 (5 bases). This CDR3 is 15 amino acids long. V lost 2 bases and J 7 bases, leaving 17 bases between the germline ends. From germline, CDR1 is LNHNV and CDR2 YYDKDF (reference sequence). The CDR3 loop is CATSRKGPTGGGYTF. DNA of the CDR3: TGTGCCACCAGCAGAAAAGGACCGACCGGGGGTGGCTACACCTTC.

This chain links TRBV2 with TRBJ1-1, with D unresolved. This CDR3 comprises 14 residues. Deletions cut 5 bases from V and 0 bases from J, with 10 bases between. Germline CDR1 SNHLY, CDR2 FYNNEI. The CDR3 reads CASSPERLNTEAFF. CDR3 nucleotide sequence: TGTGCCAGCAGTCCGGAGAGGTTGAACACTGAAGCTTTCTTT.

The V call is TRBV16, the J call TRBJ1-4, with 10 nucleotides matching TRBD1. The V gene's germline CDR1 is KGHSY and CDR2 FQNENV. This CDR3 spans 15 amino acids. Germline trimming cut 3 bases from V and 8 bases from J; bases unmatched to any gene: 6. CDR3 coding DNA: TGTGCCAGCAGCCAGCTCGGGACAGGGGTGGAAAAACTGTTTTTT. This sequence encodes CASSQLGTGVEKLFF.

The chain joins TRBV7-9 to TRBJ2-7, with 8 bases lining up with TRBD2. The germline V gene has CDR1 SEHNR and CDR2 FQNEAQ (reference sequence). This CDR3 comprises 14 residues. In DNA, the CDR3 is TGTGCGAGTAGCGGGGTTAGGGGAAACTACGAGCAGTACTTC. Protein: CASSGVRGNYEQYF. Looking up the rest from reference TRBV7-9 and TRBJ2-7 gives the full variable domain: DTGVSQNPRHKITKRGQNVTFRCDPISEHNRLYWYRQTLGQGPEFLTYFQNEAQLEKSRLLSDRFSAERPKGSFSTLEIQRTEQGDSAMYLCASSGVRGNYEQYFGPGTRLTVT.

The chain recombines TRBV9 with TRBJ1-1, with 7 bases lining up with TRBD1. V shed 1 base, J shed 8 bases, and the junction held 17 bases outside the gene matches. This CDR3 has 17 amino acids. Germline V lookup: CDR1 SGDLS, CDR2 YYNGEE. The CDR3 is CASSVRSTGTRVGEAFF. Written as DNA, the CDR3 is TGTGCCAGCAGCGTAAGATCGACAGGGACTAGGGTAGGCGAAGCTTTCTTT.